The 4 T cell receptor beta chains below come from one sample, sequenced in a study of blood T cell repertoires in COVID-19. TCRdb keeps only in-frame clones here, not all; method: immunoSEQ multiplex PCR. The sample records about 100,000 clones, around 88% being singletons. Source material: peripheral blood. These receptor sequences come from a human donor in a cohort sampled during active COVID-19.

This clone appeared a single time. The chain uses TRBV19 and TRBJ1-1; D possibly corresponds to TRBD1 (6 bases). The CDR3 has 15 residues. Trimming removed 9 bases from V and 1 base from J, with 18 bases in between. Germline CDR1 is LNHDA and CDR2 is SQIVND (reference sequence). This CDR3 reads CASGGGQTTNTEAFF. In nucleotides, the CDR3 is TGTGCCAGCGGGGGGGGGCAGACGACGAACACTGAAGCTTTCTTT.

This clone appeared a single time. The chain carries TRBV2 and TRBJ2-1; 7 bases are shared with TRBD1. The V gene end was trimmed by 5 bases and the J gene end by 0 bases; junction bases not matched to a gene: 4. CDR1 SNHLY and CDR2 FYNNEI come from the germline V gene. This CDR3 is built from 15 residues. The CDR3 loop reads CASSSDRASYNEQFF. The CDR3 DNA reads as TGTGCCAGCAGTTCCGACAGGGCCTCCTACAATGAGCAGTTCTTC. Complete variable domain (other parts from reference TRBV2 and TRBJ2-1): EPEVTQTPSHQVTQMGQEVILRCVPISNHLYFYWYRQILGQKVEFLVSFYNNEISEKSEIFDDQFSVERPDGSNFTLKIRSTKLEDSAMYFCASSSDRASYNEQFFGPGTRLTVL.

The V gene is TRBV18, the J gene TRBJ2-1; weak D call: TRBD2 (6 bases). Trimming took 8 bases from V and 0 from J, leaving 17 bases between them. The CDR3 runs to 16 residues. Germline CDR1 is KGHSH and CDR2 is LQKENI. The CDR3 DNA follows: TGTGCCAGCACGAGAGAGCGGGTAGTCTCCTACAATGAGCAGTTCTTC. Protein sequence: CASTRERVVSYNEQFF. Full variable domain (rest looked up from reference TRBV18 and TRBJ2-1): NAGVMQNPRHLVRRRGQEARLRCSPMKGHSHVYWYRQLPEEGLKFMVYLQKENIIDESGMPKERFSAEFPKEGPSILRIQQVVRGDSAAYFCASTRERVVSYNEQFFGPGTRLTVL.

The rearrangement uses TRBV27 and TRBJ1-1; D perhaps matches TRBD1 (6 bases). This CDR3 contains 14 residues. Germline CDR1 MNHEY, CDR2 SMNVEV (reference sequence). V shed 8 bases and J shed 0 bases, with 13 bases lying between them. In nucleotides, the CDR3 is TGTGCCAGCGGGGTCGGGGGGCTGAACACTGAAGCTTTCTTT. Its protein is CASGVGGLNTEAFF.